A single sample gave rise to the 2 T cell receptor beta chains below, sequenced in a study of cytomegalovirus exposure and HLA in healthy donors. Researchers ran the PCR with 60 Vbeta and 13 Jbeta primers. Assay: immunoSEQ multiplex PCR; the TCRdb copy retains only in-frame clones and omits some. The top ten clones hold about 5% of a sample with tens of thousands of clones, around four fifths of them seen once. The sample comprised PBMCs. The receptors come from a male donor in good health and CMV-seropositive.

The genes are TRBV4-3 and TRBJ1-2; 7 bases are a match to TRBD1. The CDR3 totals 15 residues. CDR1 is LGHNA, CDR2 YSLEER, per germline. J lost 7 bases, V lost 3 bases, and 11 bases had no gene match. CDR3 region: CASSQYRGGAVGYTF. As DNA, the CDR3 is TGCGCCAGCAGCCAGTACAGGGGAGGAGCGGTTGGCTACACCTTC.

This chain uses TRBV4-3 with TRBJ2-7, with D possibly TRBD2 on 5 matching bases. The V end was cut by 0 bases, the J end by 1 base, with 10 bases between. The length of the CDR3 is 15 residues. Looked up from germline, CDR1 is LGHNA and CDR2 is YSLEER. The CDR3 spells CASSQEPSQSYEQYF. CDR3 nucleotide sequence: TGCGCCAGCAGCCAAGAACCTAGCCAATCCTACGAGCAGTACTTC.